The 24 T cell receptor beta chains below come from one sample, sequenced in a study of technical replicates of blood from a few donors. Sequenced by immunoSEQ multiplex PCR; TCRdb stores in-frame clones only, minus some. Among some 82,000 clones listed, approximately 97% were seen once. Sequencing was performed on T cells isolated from PBMCs. All receptors derive from a human donor in good health.

The chain carries TRBV30 and TRBJ1-1, with a tentative D call TRBD1 (5 bases). The CDR3 has 13 amino acids. V lost 4 bases, J lost 1 base, and 10 bases lay in between. Germline V gene lookup returns CDR1 GTSNPN and CDR2 SVGIG (reference sequence). CDR3 coding DNA: TGTGCCTGGACACTCAGGGCGAACACTGAAGCTTTCTTT. It encodes CAWTLRANTEAFF.

This clone appeared a single time. The V and J genes are TRBV30 and TRBJ2-5, with TRBD2 as a possible D gene (5 bases). Germline CDR1 is GTSNPN and CDR2 is SVGIG (reference sequence). The CDR3 runs 13 residues. CDR3 protein: CACDPRRGETQYF. The DNA for the CDR3 is TGTGCTTGCGATCCGAGGCGAGGGGAGACCCAGTACTTC.

This clone showed up just once. The chain couples TRBV19 to TRBJ2-7; 7 nucleotides match TRBD2. The ends lost 4 bases at V and 3 bases at J; junction bases unmatched: 6. Germline V gives CDR1 LNHDA, CDR2 SQIVND (reference sequence). CDR3 length: 14 residues. The CDR3 nucleotides are TGTGCCAGTAGTAGGGCGGGAGCCGTCTACGAGCAGTACTTC. It codes for CASSRAGAVYEQYF.

V gene TRBV28 combines with J gene TRBJ1-2; a possible D gene is TRBD1 (6 bases). Germline V gene sequence: CDR1 MDHEN, CDR2 SYDVKM. The germline V and J ends were trimmed by 1 base and 2 bases, with 11 bases remaining between them. The CDR3 sequence is 15 residues long. The CDR3 sequence: CASSLSGRGNYGYTF. CDR3 coding DNA: TGTGCCAGCAGTTTATCCGGCAGGGGCAACTATGGCTACACCTTC.

The J gene is TRBJ1-1, the V gene TRBV6-6; 8 nucleotides match TRBD1. The germline CDR1 and CDR2 sequences are MNHNY and SVGAGI (reference sequence). The CDR3 spans 14 residues. After removal of 6 bases from V and 2 bases from J, the junction contained 5 bases not matched to a gene. CDR3 sequence: CASRDRAVNTEAFF. In DNA, the CDR3 is TGTGCCAGCAGGGACAGGGCAGTAAACACTGAAGCTTTCTTT.

CDR3 sequence reads: CAWSGQHIMGNTIYF. In DNA form, the CDR3 reads TGTGCCTGGAGCGGACAGCACATCATGGGAAACACCATATATTTT. The chain carries TRBV30 and TRBJ1-3, with D possibly being TRBD1 (6 bases). The CDR3 spans 15 residues. V was pared by 3 bases and J by 4 bases, with 16 bases between. CDR1 and CDR2 (germline): GTSNPN, SVGIG (reference sequence).

The V call is TRBV29-1, the J call TRBJ1-2; tentative D call: TRBD1 (6 bases). The V gene lost 5 bases and the J gene lost 5 bases, with 15 bases spanning the gap. This CDR3 has 13 amino acids. Germline values: CDR1 SQVTM, CDR2 ANQGSEA. DNA of the CDR3: TGCAGCGTTAAGACAGGTGAAGAGTATGGCTACACCTTC. Its translation is CSVKTGEEYGYTF.

CDR3 nucleotide sequence: TGTGCCAGTAGTAGGGGGCTCGCCTTGGGCACAGATACGCAGTATTTT. This encodes CASSRGLALGTDTQYF. The rearrangement uses TRBV19 and TRBJ2-3; D perhaps matches TRBD1 (6 bases). V shed 4 bases and J shed 1 base, with 15 bases lying between them. From germline, CDR1 is LNHDA and CDR2 SQIVND (reference sequence). This CDR3 has 16 amino acids.

The J gene is TRBJ2-3, the V gene TRBV7-9; the match to TRBD2 covers 12 bases. This CDR3 is built from 19 residues. Germline trimming cut 6 bases from V and 7 bases from J; bases unmatched to any gene: 20. Germline values: CDR1 SEHNR, CDR2 FQNEAQ (reference sequence). The DNA of the CDR3 is TGTGCCAGCAGGGACGGCAAGCCGAGACTAGCGGGAGTTGTGAATACGCAGTATTTT. This translates into CASRDGKPRLAGVVNTQYF.

A word on this clone: The limits of the CDR3 on the DNA are not certain, so only TCRdb's listed CDR3 is given. The chain carries TRBV21-1 and TRBJ2-3; the D call in the table, TRBD2, was not verified against the DNA. TRBV21-1 constitutes a pseudogene. The CDR3 sequence runs 17 residues, both termini included. The CDR3 is CASSKRKVGGGADTQYF.

The chain joins TRBV18 to TRBJ1-2; perhaps TRBD1 as D (6 bases). The CDR3 is 13 amino acids. V lost 3 bases and J 6 bases, leaving 11 bases between the germline ends. Germline V gene sequence: CDR1 KGHSH, CDR2 LQKENI. This chain's CDR3 is CASSPQGNDGYTF. As DNA, the CDR3 is TGTGCCAGCTCACCCCAGGGGAATGATGGCTACACCTTC. Using reference TRBV18 and TRBJ1-2 for the parts outside the CDR3, the full variable domain is NAGVMQNPRHLVRRRGQEARLRCSPMKGHSHVYWYRQLPEEGLKFMVYLQKENIIDESGMPKERFSAEFPKEGPSILRIQQVVRGDSAAYFCASSPQGNDGYTFGSGTRLTVV.

The chain links TRBV7-8 to TRBJ1-4, with D unresolved. From germline, CDR1 is SGHVS and CDR2 FQNEAQ. CDR3 length: 12 amino acids. V dropped 3 bases and J dropped 7 bases, with 6 bases sitting between them. The CDR3, as DNA: TGTGCCAGCAGCTTCTTAGCTGAAAAACTGTTTTTT. It specifies CASSFLAEKLFF. The full variable domain, with the rest looked up from reference TRBV7-8 and TRBJ1-4, is GAGVSQSPRYKVAKRGQDVALRCDPISGHVSLFWYQQALGQGPEFLTYFQNEAQLDKSGLPSDRFFAERPEGSVSTLKIQRTQQEDSAVYLCASSFLAEKLFFGSGTQLSVL.

This sequence joins TRBV9 and TRBJ2-5; 10 nucleotides agree with TRBD2. The CDR3 sequence is 15 residues long. From germline, CDR1 is SGDLS and CDR2 YYNGEE. With 0 bases clipped from V and 5 bases from J, the junction kept 4 bases outside the gene matches. CDR3 loop: CASSVVGTSVETQYF. The CDR3 nucleotides are TGTGCCAGCAGCGTAGTTGGGACTAGCGTGGAGACCCAGTACTTC.

The rearrangement joins TRBV21-1 to TRBJ1-5; TRBD1 is the table's D call and was not checked against the DNA. TRBV21-1 is a recognized pseudogene. CDR3 size: 18 residues. The CDR3 bases are TGTGCCAGCAGCAAAGAAGATACAGGGGACAAGGGGGGTCAGCCCCAGCATTTT. Translating gives CASSKEDTGDKGGQPQHF.

V usage is TRBV27 and J usage is TRBJ2-7; 7 nucleotides agree with TRBD1. Trimming took 5 bases from V and 4 from J; bases not matched to a gene: 11. The CDR3 extends over 15 amino acids. From germline, CDR1 is MNHEY and CDR2 SMNVEV (reference sequence). Written as DNA, the CDR3 is TGTGCCAGCAGTCTAGACAGGGACCTTGGGTACGAGCAGTACTTC. Protein: CASSLDRDLGYEQYF.

The chain uses TRBV6-5 and TRBJ1-2; D uncertain. This CDR3 is built from 14 residues. Trimming cost V 7 bases and J 4 bases, with 16 bases left between them. CDR1 and CDR2 (germline): MNHEY, SVGAGI. The CDR3 sequence is CASKKVGGFYGYTF. The CDR3 DNA is TGTGCCAGCAAGAAAGTAGGAGGGTTCTATGGCTACACCTTC.

This chain links TRBV19 with TRBJ1-5; D is possibly TRBD1 (5 bases). The length of the CDR3 is 16 residues. V was trimmed by 7 bases and J by 1 base, leaving 17 bases between them. Germline V lookup: CDR1 LNHDA, CDR2 SQIVND (reference sequence). The CDR3 loop reads CASKPPGGMSNQPQHF. In DNA, the CDR3 is TGTGCCAGTAAACCACCCGGGGGGATGAGCAATCAGCCCCAGCATTTT.

The table lists this clone with a count of one. J is TRBJ2-2 and V is TRBV5-1; 9 bases fit TRBD1. CDR1 SGHRS and CDR2 YFSETQ come from the germline V gene. This CDR3 region has 16 residues. The V segment lost 1 base and the J segment 5 bases; nucleotides outside the gene matches: 6. The CDR3 region has the DNA TGCGCCAGCAGCTTGCACGACAGGGGGATTACCGGGGAGCTGTTTTTT. It encodes CASSLHDRGITGELFF.

The chain uses TRBV15 and TRBJ2-2; tentatively, D is TRBD2 (6 bases). Germline CDR1 reads LNHNV; CDR2 reads YYDKDF (reference sequence). The CDR3 contains 16 residues. Trimming stripped 0 bases from V and 7 bases from J, with 15 bases between. The CDR3 is CATSRESEREIGELFF. The CDR3 DNA sequence: TGTGCCACCAGCAGAGAGAGTGAACGGGAGATCGGGGAGCTGTTTTTT.

In DNA, the CDR3 is TGTGCCAGCAGCTTAAACAGCGGGGGTGACTTCAATGAGCAGTTCTTC. Amino acid sequence: CASSLNSGGDFNEQFF. This chain joins TRBV7-6 and TRBJ2-1; 8 bases align to TRBD2. CDR1 SGHVS and CDR2 FNYEAQ come from the germline V gene. The CDR3 has 16 amino acids. J was trimmed by 6 bases and V by 2 bases; bases with no gene match: 9.

The genes are TRBV19 and TRBJ2-7, with TRBD1 matching 7 bases. CDR3 size: 15 residues. Losses at the gene ends were 5 bases for V and 0 bases for J; bases not matched to a gene: 7. Per the germline V gene, CDR1 is LNHDA and CDR2 is SQIVND (reference sequence). CDR3 amino acids: CASSDRDRSSYEQYF. CDR3 nucleotide sequence: TGTGCCAGTAGTGACAGGGACCGGAGCTCCTACGAGCAGTACTTC.

This sequence joins TRBV14 and TRBJ2-7; 8 nucleotides agree with TRBD2. The J segment lost 4 bases and the V segment lost 2 bases, leaving 7 bases of the junction unmatched. The CDR3 runs 15 residues. The germline V gene encodes CDR1 SGHDN and CDR2 FVKESK. The chain's CDR3 is CASSQKTGGRYEQYF. The CDR3 coding sequence is TGTGCCAGCAGCCAAAAGACGGGGGGGAGATACGAGCAGTACTTC.

J is TRBJ1-2 and V is TRBV5-1; D is unclear. Germline CDR1 is SGHRS and CDR2 is YFSETQ. CDR3 length: 15 amino acids. Deletions cut 2 bases from V and 0 bases from J, with 11 bases between. The DNA for the CDR3 is TGCGCCAGCAGCTTCGGCACAGCTCCTAACTATGGCTACACCTTC. This gives the protein CASSFGTAPNYGYTF.

This clone was recorded only once. The CDR3 spells CASSLFSNQPQHF. CDR3 nucleotide sequence: TGTGCCAGCAGTCTCTTCTCGAATCAGCCCCAGCATTTT. The rearrangement joins TRBV27 to TRBJ1-5, with D hard to call. The CDR3 extends over 13 amino acids. The V end was cut by 5 bases, the J end by 4 bases, with 9 bases between. The V gene's germline CDR1 is MNHEY and CDR2 SMNVEV (reference sequence).